Described below is a single T cell receptor beta chain sequence and its context. The antigen is unknown. The source of the sample is a study of beta chain features in type 1 diabetes. About the research overall: Sorted cells examined across all samples numbered 100 million to 140 million. Whole-study results and caveats: Among all four CD4+ subsets, Type 1 diabetes patients had TCRB CDR3s that were moderately but significantly shorter. Although PCR might favor shorter templates, it would do so equally in patients and controls.

Every isolated RNA sample was fully reverse transcribed, so sequencing captured expressed TCRB transcripts. Produced via immunoSEQ multiplex PCR; TCRdb's table is partial and in-frame only. The sample has hundreds of thousands of clones; over 11% are singletons. V was cut by 4 bases and J by 7 bases, with 11 bases left in between. Per germline, CDR1 SQVTM and CDR2 ANQGSEA. The CDR3 runs 12 residues. Material: naive CD4+ T cells from blood. This sequence originates from a man between 18 and 29 years old with type 1 diabetes. The chain has TRBV29-1 and TRBJ2-1, with D uncertain. For the CDR3, the DNA is TGCAGCGTTGGAGCCCCCCGGAATGAGCAGTTCTTC. Its protein product is CSVGAPRNEQFF.